The 7 T cell receptor beta chains presented below share a single source sample, sequenced in a study of radiotherapy plus CTLA-4 blockade in lung cancer. TCRdb's table, derived via immunoSEQ multiplex PCR, lists solely in-frame clones and lacks some. Among roughly 90,000 clones listed, around 80% were seen once. This material consisted of peripheral blood, taken from a patient treated with radiotherapy plus ipilimumab. The receptors stem from a human donor with non-small cell lung cancer that progressed on radiotherapy plus ipilimumab.

This clone was recorded a few times. The CDR3 DNA sequence: TGTGCCAGCTCATCCATTGGAGACAGGGCCAACGAGCAGTACTTC. It codes for CASSSIGDRANEQYF. This chain connects TRBV18 to TRBJ2-7; 7 bases line up with TRBD1. Germline assignment: CDR1 KGHSH and CDR2 LQKENI. The trim removed 5 bases at V and 5 bases at J, leaving 12 bases unmatched. The CDR3 extends over 15 amino acids.

This rearrangement joins TRBV7-9 to TRBJ1-2, with 7 bases lining up with TRBD1. The CDR3 extends over 15 amino acids. V lost 0 bases and J lost 4; bases outside the gene matches: 5. Germline CDR1 is SEHNR and CDR2 is FQNEAQ (reference sequence). The CDR3 loop reads CASSLAQGGTYGYTF. CDR3 nucleotide sequence: TGTGCCAGCAGCTTAGCGCAGGGGGGAACCTATGGCTACACCTTC. Supplemented by reference TRBV7-9 and TRBJ1-2, the full variable domain reads DTGVSQNPRHKITKRGQNVTFRCDPISEHNRLYWYRQTLGQGPEFLTYFQNEAQLEKSRLLSDRFSAERPKGSFSTLEIQRTEQGDSAMYLCASSLAQGGTYGYTFGSGTRLTVV.

In nucleotides, the CDR3 is TGTGCCTGGAGTCCGGGACAGGGGGGCCAGCCCCAGCATTTT. This encodes CAWSPGQGGQPQHF. The gene calls are TRBV30 and TRBJ1-5; 11 bases are a match to TRBD1. With 2 bases clipped from V and 7 bases from J, the junction kept 4 bases outside the gene matches. The germline V gene has CDR1 GTSNPN and CDR2 SVGIG (reference sequence). This CDR3 is 14 amino acids long.

The chain employs TRBV5-1 and TRBJ2-2; TRBD1 agrees at 8 bases. CDR1 is SGHRS, CDR2 YFSETQ, per germline. Trimming cost V 7 bases and J 6 bases; bases outside gene matches: 14. This CDR3 comprises 16 residues. This CDR3 is CASAGLGQGDPGELFF. The DNA of the CDR3 is TGCGCCAGCGCTGGATTAGGACAGGGAGATCCCGGGGAGCTGTTTTTT.

The V call is TRBV19, the J call TRBJ2-3; D is ambiguous. Germline V gene lookup returns CDR1 LNHDA and CDR2 SQIVND (reference sequence). The V end lost 3 bases, the J end lost 6 bases, and 4 bases lay between the germline ends. The CDR3 has 11 amino acids. In DNA form, the CDR3 reads TGTGCCAGTAGTATGGTGGATACGCAGTATTTT. This translates into CASSMVDTQYF. The complete variable domain, with remaining parts taken from reference TRBV19 and TRBJ2-3, reads DGGITQSPKYLFRKEGQNVTLSCEQNLNHDAMYWYRQDPGQGLRLIYYSQIVNDFQKGDIAEGYSVSREKKESFPLTVTSAQKNPTAFYLCASSMVDTQYFGPGTRLTVL.

The chain joins TRBV11-2 to TRBJ1-2, with a possible D match to TRBD1 (5 bases). Germline V CDR1 and CDR2: SGHAT, FQNNGV. This CDR3 is 14 amino acids long. V was cut by 6 bases and J by 5 bases, with 16 bases left in between. CDR3 coding DNA: TGTGCCAGCAGGAAGGTGGCGGGGGAATATGGCTACACCTTC. It codes for CASRKVAGEYGYTF.

This clone has just a few counts. The CDR3 sequence is CAISESGLTSNQPQHF. The DNA for the CDR3 is TGTGCCATCAGTGAGTCGGGGTTAACCAGCAATCAGCCCCAGCATTTT. The chain combines TRBV10-3 with TRBJ1-5; D unclear. V lost 0 bases to trimming and J lost 1 base, with 10 bases between them. The CDR3 totals 16 residues. CDR1 ENHRY and CDR2 SYGVKD come from the germline V gene.